The 25 T cell receptor beta chains in this list originate from one sample, sequenced in a study of Graves' ophthalmopathy and Graves' hyperthyroidism. For repertoire sequencing, the TCR beta CDR3 regions were amplified from RNA transcripts. Second-round multiplex PCR came after first-round RT-PCR with HTBI primers. A single record per CDR3 protein comes from TCRdb applying MiXCR to the multiplex PCR reads. The sample yields 350,000 to 400,000 distinct CDR3 sequences, around 16% seen once. Sequencing was done on a sample of peripheral blood. These receptors all come from a young woman with Graves' ophthalmopathy.

This clonotype was found many times. V and J are TRBV15 and TRBJ1-1, with no clear D. V was cut by 4 bases and J by 3 bases, with 12 bases left in between. The germline V gene has CDR1 LNHNV and CDR2 YYDKDF (reference sequence). The CDR3 contains 14 residues. The CDR3 DNA sequence: TGTGCCACCAGCACTGCAGCAGGCTACACTGAAGCTTTCTTT. It translates to CATSTAAGYTEAFF.

At least ten counts were recorded for this clonotype. The rearrangement joins TRBV4-3 to TRBJ2-2, with D possibly being TRBD2 (6 bases). V was cut by 4 bases and J by 5 bases, with 20 bases left in between. This CDR3 is 17 amino acids long. CDR1 and CDR2 (germline): LGHNA, YSLEER. This chain's CDR3 is CASSPGSGTLGTGELFF. The CDR3 DNA reads as TGCGCCAGCAGCCCCGGGTCGGGGACTTTGGGAACCGGGGAGCTGTTTTTT.

This clonotype was counted between two and nine times. The genes are TRBV6-1 and TRBJ2-7; 8 positions match TRBD2. This CDR3 spans 15 amino acids. From germline, CDR1 is MNHNS and CDR2 SASEGT. The J segment lost 4 bases and the V segment lost 0 bases, leaving 5 bases of the junction unmatched. The CDR3 DNA reads TGTGCCAGCAGTGAAGCGGGGACTAGGAGGTACGAGCAGTACTTC. Translating gives CASSEAGTRRYEQYF.

The chain combines TRBV6-2 or TRBV6-3 with TRBJ1-3; D gene unclear. Germline CDR1 is MNHEY and CDR2 is SVGEGT. Trimming took off 6 bases at V and 0 bases at J, with 12 bases between the two ends. The length of the CDR3 is 15 residues. The CDR3 nucleotides are TGTGCCAGCAGCAACGGACGGAACTCTGGAAACACCATATATTTT. It encodes CASSNGRNSGNTIYF.

The sample holds many counts of this clonotype. V and J are TRBV5-1 and TRBJ1-5, with 9 bases matching TRBD1. The junction had 10 bases not matched to a gene; V was cut back by 4 bases and J by 2 bases. Per the germline V gene, CDR1 is SGHRS and CDR2 is YFSETQ. The CDR3 contains 17 residues. This CDR3 reads CASSPGQGEVGNQPQHF. CDR3 DNA: TGCGCCAGCAGCCCGGGACAGGGCGAAGTCGGCAATCAGCCCCAGCATTTT. The full variable domain, rest sourced from reference TRBV5-1 and TRBJ1-5, is KAGVTQTPRYLIKTRGQQVTLSCSPISGHRSVSWYQQTPGQGLQFLFEYFSETQRNKGNFPGRFSGRQFSNSRSEMNVSTLELGDSALYLCASSPGQGEVGNQPQHFGDGTRLSIL.

The table lists this clonotype with a few counts. The chain has TRBV7-9 and TRBJ1-3; TRBD1 matches at 7 bases. The CDR3 length is 15 residues. Germline V gene data show CDR1 as SEHNR and CDR2 as FQNEAQ (reference sequence). J was trimmed by 0 bases and V by 4 bases; bases with no gene match: 3. The CDR3 loop reads CASSSEGASGNTIYF. CDR3 sequence (DNA): TGTGCCAGCAGCTCCGAGGGGGCCTCTGGAAACACCATATATTTT.

The chain combines TRBV10-3 with TRBJ2-7, with 9 bases matching TRBD2. Germline lookup yields CDR1 ENHRY and CDR2 SYGVKD. This CDR3 is built from 16 residues. V was clipped by 0 bases and J by 2 bases; unmatched bases: 5. Written as DNA, the CDR3 is TGTGCCATCAGTGAGTCGACTAGCGGATACACCTACGAGCAGTACTTC. Its protein is CAISESTSGYTYEQYF.

The chain is built from TRBV12-3 or TRBV12-4 and TRBJ1-1; no clear D. Trimming took 5 bases from V and 1 from J, leaving 11 bases between them. The CDR3 has 14 amino acids. The CDR3 protein is CASSSYEGNTEAFF. The CDR3 coding sequence is TGTGCCAGCAGTAGCTATGAGGGGAACACTGAAGCTTTCTTT.

The sample holds many counts of this clonotype. The J gene is TRBJ2-7, the V gene TRBV7-9; either TRBD1 or TRBD2 may supply D (5 bases each). The CDR3 covers 13 residues. Germline CDR1 is SEHNR and CDR2 is FQNEAQ (reference sequence). Trimming took off 3 bases at V and 3 bases at J, with 9 bases between the two ends. CDR3 protein: CASSLQGDYEQYF. As DNA, the CDR3 is TGTGCCAGCAGCTTGCAGGGAGACTACGAGCAGTACTTC.

This clonotype was counted at least ten times. This sequence joins TRBV12-3 or TRBV12-4 and TRBJ2-5; TRBD1 matches 7 bases. Trimming at V came to 5 bases and at J to 0 bases, leaving 9 bases not matched to a gene. The CDR3 totals 16 residues. CDR3: CASSRPGQKYQETQYF. CDR3 in DNA: TGTGCCAGCAGTCGACCGGGACAGAAGTACCAAGAGACCCAGTACTTC.

This clonotype was counted ten times or more. This chain uses TRBV28 with TRBJ1-5; D perhaps matches TRBD1 (5 bases). The CDR3 is 15 residues long. V lost 5 bases and J 3 bases, leaving 14 bases between the germline ends. Germline loops: CDR1 MDHEN, CDR2 SYDVKM. The DNA of the CDR3 is TGTGCCAGCAGTCCCCAGGGTCCTAACAATCAGCCCCAGCATTTT. Encoded protein: CASSPQGPNNQPQHF.

At least ten counts were recorded for this clonotype. This sequence joins TRBV28 and TRBJ1-1; TRBD1 might be the D (5 bases). CDR1 is MDHEN and CDR2 is SYDVKM in the germline V gene. With 6 bases removed from V and 2 bases from J, the gap between germline ends came to 16 bases. The CDR3 consists of 15 residues. CDR3 residues: CASSWETVTNTEAFF. In DNA, the CDR3 is TGTGCCAGCAGCTGGGAGACAGTTACTAACACTGAAGCTTTCTTT.

The chain joins TRBV6-2 or TRBV6-3 to TRBJ2-7, with D possibly matching TRBD2 (6 bases). V lost 7 bases, J lost 6 bases, and 16 bases lay in between. This CDR3 comprises 13 residues. Germline CDR1 is MNHEY and CDR2 is SVGEGT. The CDR3 protein is CASTNNRLGEQYF. Written as DNA, the CDR3 is TGTGCCAGCACCAACAACCGACTAGGCGAGCAGTACTTC.

The rearrangement links TRBV11-2 to TRBJ2-2; D possibly corresponds to TRBD2 (7 bases). CDR3 length: 16 amino acids. Germline CDR1 is SGHAT and CDR2 is FQNNGV. V shed 3 bases and J shed 6 bases, with 17 bases lying between them. In DNA, the CDR3 is TGTGCCAGCAGCTTTCCGATGAGGGAGGGGGCCGGGGAGCTGTTTTTT. It yields the protein CASSFPMREGAGELFF. The full variable domain, in which reference TRBV11-2 and TRBJ2-2 provide the parts outside the CDR3, is EAGVAQSPRYKIIEKRQSVAFWCNPISGHATLYWYQQILGQGPKLLIQFQNNGVVDDSQLPKDRFSAERLKGVDSTLKIQPAKLEDSAVYLCASSFPMREGAGELFFGEGSRLTVL.

This clonotype was counted at least ten times. The rearrangement uses TRBV7-9 and TRBJ1-6; 9 bases are a match to TRBD1. Trimming removed 5 bases from V and 8 bases from J; junction bases left unmatched: 7. Germline V CDR1 and CDR2: SEHNR, FQNEAQ (reference sequence). The CDR3 loop spans 15 amino acids. The CDR3 nucleotides are TGTGCCAGCAGCCCTCAAGGACAGGGGTATTCACCCCTCCACTTT. This encodes CASSPQGQGYSPLHF.

There are many counts of this clonotype. V gene TRBV6-5 combines with J gene TRBJ1-6; TRBD1 might be the D (5 bases). The CDR3 spans 16 residues. Germline lookup yields CDR1 MNHEY and CDR2 SVGAGI. Between the trimmed V and J ends, which lost 6 bases and 6 bases, there was a span of 18 bases. The CDR3 DNA is TGTGCCAGCAGCTCCTCGGGGACGGTAACTAATTCACCCCTCCACTTT. Encoded protein: CASSSSGTVTNSPLHF.

This clonotype was detected many times. V gene TRBV20-1 combines with J gene TRBJ2-7; 7 positions agree with TRBD1. The CDR3 length is 14 residues. J lost 1 base, V lost 7 bases, and 10 bases had no gene match. Germline V CDR1 and CDR2: DFQATT, SNEGSKA (reference sequence). The CDR3 nucleotides read TGCAGTGTCGTGAGGGACAGCCCTTCCTACGAGCAGTACTTC. Protein: CSVVRDSPSYEQYF.

This clonotype was picked up many times. The DNA of the CDR3 is TGTGCCATCAGTGAGTCGAGTGAGACCCAGTACTTC. Amino acids: CAISESSETQYF. This chain links TRBV10-3 with TRBJ2-5; D not resolved. This CDR3 region has 12 residues. Germline values: CDR1 ENHRY, CDR2 SYGVKD. V shed 0 bases and J shed 5 bases, with 4 bases lying between them.

This clonotype was detected ten times or more. The rearrangement links TRBV6-1 to TRBJ2-7, with TRBD2 matching over 7 bases. V was pared by 6 bases and J by 6 bases, with 11 bases of the junction left unmatched. CDR1 and CDR2 (germline): MNHNS, SASEGT. This CDR3 contains 14 residues. The CDR3 sequence: CASRRGGGGSEQYF. DNA of the CDR3: TGTGCCAGCAGAAGGGGTGGCGGGGGAAGCGAGCAGTACTTC.

This clonotype has a handful of counts. The chain has TRBV28 and TRBJ1-1; 8 bases are a match to TRBD1. The CDR3 is 12 amino acids. V shed 11 bases and J 4 bases; nucleotides not matched to a gene: 6. CDR1 and CDR2 from the germline V gene are MDHEN and SYDVKM. This CDR3 reads CASTGDGTEAFF. CDR3 sequence (DNA): TGTGCCTCGACAGGGGATGGCACTGAAGCTTTCTTT.

This chain links TRBV20-1 with TRBJ2-7; D could derive from TRBD1 or TRBD2 (7 bases each). CDR1 is DFQATT and CDR2 is SNEGSKA in the germline V gene (reference sequence). The CDR3 extends over 19 amino acids. Trimming left V 0 bases short and J 2 bases short, with 26 bases between. The chain's CDR3 is CSARDGEGAARGIPYEQYF. CDR3 nucleotide sequence: TGCAGTGCTAGAGATGGGGAGGGGGCGGCTAGAGGGATTCCCTACGAGCAGTACTTC.

Ten or more counts support this clonotype. J is TRBJ1-5 and V is TRBV9; D possibly corresponds to TRBD1 (6 bases). The V gene lost 0 bases and the J gene lost 10 bases, with 14 bases spanning the gap. Germline assignment: CDR1 SGDLS and CDR2 YYNGEE. The CDR3 is made up of 14 amino acids. CDR3 protein: CASSVVGNRDPQHF. For the CDR3, the DNA is TGTGCCAGCAGCGTAGTTGGAAACAGGGACCCCCAGCATTTT.

Worth noting for this clonotype: This may come from a read error, since a much larger clone is one base off. J is TRBJ2-2 and V is TRBV2; possibly TRBD1 or TRBD2 for D (6 bases each). Germline V gives CDR1 SNHLY, CDR2 FYNNEI. Trimming stripped 5 bases from V and 6 bases from J, with 13 bases between. The CDR3 loop spans 14 amino acids. The CDR3 DNA sequence: TGTGCCAGCAGTAACGAAAGGGGGGCCGGGGAGCTGTTTTTT. Amino acids: CASSNERGAGELFF.

Ten or more counts support this clonotype. The rearrangement uses TRBV28 and TRBJ1-6, with D possibly matching TRBD1 (6 bases). The V and J ends lost 5 bases and 7 bases respectively, with 12 bases between them. The CDR3 has 14 amino acids. Germline V gene lookup returns CDR1 MDHEN and CDR2 SYDVKM. CDR3 loop: CASSGTGLNSPLHF. The DNA for the CDR3 is TGTGCCAGCAGTGGAACAGGGTTGAATTCACCCCTCCACTTT.

This clonotype appeared many times. This sequence joins TRBV27 and TRBJ2-5, with TRBD2 identical over 7 bases. This CDR3 contains 14 residues. Trimming at V came to 6 bases and at J to 5 bases, leaving 9 bases not matched to a gene. CDR1 MNHEY and CDR2 SMNVEV come from the germline V gene (reference sequence). Here the CDR3 reads CASSPGIGGETQYF. The DNA for the CDR3 is TGTGCCAGCAGCCCAGGCATCGGGGGGGAGACCCAGTACTTC.